This TCR beta chain was sequenced for a study of early T cells in non-severe SARS-CoV-2 infection. This clonotype was counted a few times. This CDR3 has 13 residues. The ends lost 6 bases at V and 7 bases at J; junction bases unmatched: 6. TCRdb fed the 5' RACE reads into MiXCR, producing one record per CDR3 protein. The table shows more than 45,000 distinct CDR3 sequences, with 13% occurring only once. This TCR derives from an adult who was a healthcare worker with PCR-confirmed SARS-CoV-2 infection or an uninfected control (not recorded which). This chain uses TRBV12-3 or TRBV12-4 with TRBJ2-7; 10 positions agree with TRBD1. The sample comprised whole blood. Here the CDR3 reads CASSRQGAGEQYF. CDR3 DNA: TGTGCCAGCAGCCGACAGGGGGCGGGGGAGCAGTACTTC.